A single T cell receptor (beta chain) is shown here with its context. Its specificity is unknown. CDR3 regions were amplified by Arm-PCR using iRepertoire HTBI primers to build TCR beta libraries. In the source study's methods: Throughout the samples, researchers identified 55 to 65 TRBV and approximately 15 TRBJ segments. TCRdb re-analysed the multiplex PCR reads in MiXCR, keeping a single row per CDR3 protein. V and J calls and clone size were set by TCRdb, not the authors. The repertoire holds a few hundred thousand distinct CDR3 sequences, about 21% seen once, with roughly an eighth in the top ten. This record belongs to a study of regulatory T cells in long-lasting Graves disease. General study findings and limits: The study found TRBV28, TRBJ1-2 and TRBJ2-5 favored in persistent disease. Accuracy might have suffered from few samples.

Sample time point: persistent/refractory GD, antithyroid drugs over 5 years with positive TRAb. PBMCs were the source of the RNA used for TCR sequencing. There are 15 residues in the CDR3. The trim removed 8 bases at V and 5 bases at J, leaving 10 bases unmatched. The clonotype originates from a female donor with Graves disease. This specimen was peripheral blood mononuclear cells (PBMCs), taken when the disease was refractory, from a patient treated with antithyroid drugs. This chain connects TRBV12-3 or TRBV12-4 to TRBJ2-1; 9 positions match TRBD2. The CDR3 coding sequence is TGTGCCAGCTGGCCCGGGGCTAGCGGGGACAATGAGCAGTTCTTC. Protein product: CASWPGASGDNEQFF.